The text below deals with one TCR beta chain. A much larger clone is a single base away; this may be a read error. The sample is drawn from a study of T cells after yellow fever vaccination. UMIs and a universal primer site were added when TCR cDNA was made by 5'RACE template switching. TCRdb re-derived calls from the 5' RACE reads in MiXCR, one entry per CDR3 protein. The profile shows around 150,000 distinct CDR3 sequences, around 7% of them singletons. Germline V gives CDR1 SGHRS, CDR2 YFSETQ. The CDR3 length is 14 residues. The sequenced sample was CD4+ T cells sorted from PBMCs, obtained 4 to 5 days after the first yellow fever vaccination. V is TRBV5-1 and J is TRBJ2-7, with TRBD1 matching over 8 bases. The sequence came from a man younger than 35 who received the YFV17D yellow fever vaccine. The CDR3 DNA reads TGCGCCAGCAGCCCGGACAGGGTCCCCTACAAGCAGTACTTC. As protein: CASSPDRVPYKQYF.